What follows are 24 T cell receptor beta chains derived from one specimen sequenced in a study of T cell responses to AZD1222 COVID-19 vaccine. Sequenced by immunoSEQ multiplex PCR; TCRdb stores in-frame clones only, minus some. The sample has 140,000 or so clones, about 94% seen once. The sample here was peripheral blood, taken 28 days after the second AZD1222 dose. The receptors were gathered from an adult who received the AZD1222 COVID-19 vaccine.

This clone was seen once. CDR3 bases: TGTGCCATCAGTGAGAGGCCTTTGGATCAGCCCCAGCATTTT. Its translation: CAISERPLDQPQHF. The chain couples TRBV10-3 to TRBJ1-5; D gene uncertain. The ends were cut back, 2 bases at V and 5 bases at J, with 10 bases in the middle. The CDR3 has 14 residues. The germline V gene has CDR1 ENHRY and CDR2 SYGVKD.

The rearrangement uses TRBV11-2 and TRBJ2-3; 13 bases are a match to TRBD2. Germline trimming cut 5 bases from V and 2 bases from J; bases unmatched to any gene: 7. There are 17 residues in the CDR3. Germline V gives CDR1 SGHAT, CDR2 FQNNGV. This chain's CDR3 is CASSLGTSGIFTDTQYF. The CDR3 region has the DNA TGTGCCAGCAGCCTCGGGACTAGCGGGATTTTCACAGATACGCAGTATTTT.

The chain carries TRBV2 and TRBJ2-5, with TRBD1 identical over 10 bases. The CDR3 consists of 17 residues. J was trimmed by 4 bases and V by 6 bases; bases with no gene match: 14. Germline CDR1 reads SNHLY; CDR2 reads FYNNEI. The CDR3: CASRPGQGLPGGETQYF. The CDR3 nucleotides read TGTGCCAGCAGGCCGGGACAGGGGCTTCCTGGGGGAGAGACCCAGTACTTC.

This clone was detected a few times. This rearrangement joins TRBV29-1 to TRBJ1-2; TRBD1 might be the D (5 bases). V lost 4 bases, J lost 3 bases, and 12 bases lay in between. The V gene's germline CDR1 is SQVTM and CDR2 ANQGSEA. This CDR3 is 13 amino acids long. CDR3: CSVGQGLDYGYTF. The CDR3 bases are TGCAGCGTTGGGCAGGGTTTGGACTATGGCTACACCTTC. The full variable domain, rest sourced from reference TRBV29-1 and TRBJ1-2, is SAVISQKPSRDICQRGTSLTIQCQVDSQVTMMFWYRQQPGQSLTLIATANQGSEATYESGFVIDKFPISRPNLTFSTLTVSNMSPEDSSIYLCSVGQGLDYGYTFGSGTRLTVV.

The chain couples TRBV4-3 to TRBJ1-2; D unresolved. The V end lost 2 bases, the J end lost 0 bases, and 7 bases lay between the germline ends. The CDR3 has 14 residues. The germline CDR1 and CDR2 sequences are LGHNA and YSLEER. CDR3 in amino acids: CASSQSTTNYGYTF. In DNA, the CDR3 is TGCGCCAGCAGCCAAAGCACAACTAACTATGGCTACACCTTC.

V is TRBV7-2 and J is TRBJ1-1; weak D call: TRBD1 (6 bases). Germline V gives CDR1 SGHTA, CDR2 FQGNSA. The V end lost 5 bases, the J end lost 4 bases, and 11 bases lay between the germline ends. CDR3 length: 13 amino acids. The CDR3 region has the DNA TGTGCCAGCAGCCCACAGACAGGCACTGAAGCTTTCTTT. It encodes CASSPQTGTEAFF.

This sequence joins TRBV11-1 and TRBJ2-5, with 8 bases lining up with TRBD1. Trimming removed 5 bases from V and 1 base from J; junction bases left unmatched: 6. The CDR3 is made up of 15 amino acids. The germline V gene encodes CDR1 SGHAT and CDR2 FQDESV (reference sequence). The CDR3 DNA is TGTGCCAGCAGCCCCAACAGGGGGACCCAAGAGACCCAGTACTTC. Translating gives CASSPNRGTQETQYF.

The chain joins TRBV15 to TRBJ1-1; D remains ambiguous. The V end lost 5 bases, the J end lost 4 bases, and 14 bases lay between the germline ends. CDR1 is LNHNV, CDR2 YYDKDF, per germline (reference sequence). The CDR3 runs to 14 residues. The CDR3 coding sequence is TGTGCCACCAGCGGACGAACGTCCAGCACTGAAGCTTTCTTT. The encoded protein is CATSGRTSSTEAFF.

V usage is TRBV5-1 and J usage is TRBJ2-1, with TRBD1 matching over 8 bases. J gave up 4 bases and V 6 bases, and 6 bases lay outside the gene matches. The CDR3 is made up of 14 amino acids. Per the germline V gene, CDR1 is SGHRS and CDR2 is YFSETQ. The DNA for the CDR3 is TGCGCCAGCACAAAGGGACAGGAGTACAATGAGCAGTTCTTC. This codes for CASTKGQEYNEQFF.

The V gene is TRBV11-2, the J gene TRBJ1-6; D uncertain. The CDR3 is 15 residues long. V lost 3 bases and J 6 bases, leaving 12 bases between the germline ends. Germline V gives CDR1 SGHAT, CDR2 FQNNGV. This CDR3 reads CASSFDGKSNSPLHF. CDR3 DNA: TGTGCCAGCAGCTTCGACGGGAAGAGTAATTCACCCCTCCACTTT.

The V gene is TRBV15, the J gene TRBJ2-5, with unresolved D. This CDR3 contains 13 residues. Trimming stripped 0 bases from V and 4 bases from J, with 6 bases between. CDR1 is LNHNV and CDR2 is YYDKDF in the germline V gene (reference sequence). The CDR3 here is CATSRDRGETQYF. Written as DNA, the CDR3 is TGTGCCACCAGCAGAGATCGCGGAGAGACCCAGTACTTC.

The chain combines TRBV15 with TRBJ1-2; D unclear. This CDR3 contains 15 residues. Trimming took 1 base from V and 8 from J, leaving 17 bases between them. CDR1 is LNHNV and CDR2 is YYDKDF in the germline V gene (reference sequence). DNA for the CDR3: TGTGCCACCAGCAGAGTATCGGCGGCCTCCAGAGGCTACACCTTC. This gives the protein CATSRVSAASRGYTF. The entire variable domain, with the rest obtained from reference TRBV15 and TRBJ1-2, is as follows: DAMVIQNPRYQVTQFGKPVTLSCSQTLNHNVMYWYQQKSSQAPKLLFHYYDKDFNNEADTPDNFQSRRPNTSFCFLDIRSPGLGDTAMYLCATSRVSAASRGYTFGSGTRLTVV.

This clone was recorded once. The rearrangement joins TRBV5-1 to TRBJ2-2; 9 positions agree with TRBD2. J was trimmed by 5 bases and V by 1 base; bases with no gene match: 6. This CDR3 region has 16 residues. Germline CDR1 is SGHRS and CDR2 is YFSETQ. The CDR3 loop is CASSLQGAGGTGELFF. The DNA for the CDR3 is TGCGCCAGCAGCTTGCAGGGAGCGGGGGGAACCGGGGAGCTGTTTTTT.

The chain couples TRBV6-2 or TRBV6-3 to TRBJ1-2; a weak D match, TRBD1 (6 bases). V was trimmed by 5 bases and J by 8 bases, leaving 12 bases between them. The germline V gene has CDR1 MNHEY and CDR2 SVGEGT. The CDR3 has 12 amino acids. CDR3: CASSNREKGYTF. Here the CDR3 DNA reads TGTGCCAGCAGTAACAGGGAGAAAGGCTACACCTTC.

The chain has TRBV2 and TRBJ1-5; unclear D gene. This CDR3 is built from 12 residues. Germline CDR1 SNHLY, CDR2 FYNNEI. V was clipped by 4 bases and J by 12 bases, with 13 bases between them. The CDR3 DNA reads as TGTGCCAGCAGTGTATCGGCCGGGGTCCAGCATTTT. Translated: CASSVSAGVQHF.

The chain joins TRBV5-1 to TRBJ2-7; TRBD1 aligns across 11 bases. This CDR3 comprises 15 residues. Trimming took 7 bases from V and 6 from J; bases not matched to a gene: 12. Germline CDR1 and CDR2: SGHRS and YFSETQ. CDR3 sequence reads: CASRSGTGGPAEQYF. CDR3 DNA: TGCGCCAGCCGGTCCGGGACAGGGGGTCCTGCCGAGCAGTACTTC.

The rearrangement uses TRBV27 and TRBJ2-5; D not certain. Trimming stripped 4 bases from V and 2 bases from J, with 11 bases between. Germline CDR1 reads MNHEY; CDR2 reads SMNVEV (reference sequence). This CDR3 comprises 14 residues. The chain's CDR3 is CASSSGPRQETQYF. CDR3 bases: TGTGCCAGCAGTTCGGGCCCAAGACAAGAGACCCAGTACTTC.

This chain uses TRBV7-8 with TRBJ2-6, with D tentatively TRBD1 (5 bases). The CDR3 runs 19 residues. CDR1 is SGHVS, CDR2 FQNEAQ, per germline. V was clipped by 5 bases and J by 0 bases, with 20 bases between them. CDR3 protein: CASSALGRTLLSGANVLTF. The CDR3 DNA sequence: TGTGCCAGCAGCGCCTTGGGGCGGACCCTGCTCTCTGGGGCCAACGTCCTGACTTTC.

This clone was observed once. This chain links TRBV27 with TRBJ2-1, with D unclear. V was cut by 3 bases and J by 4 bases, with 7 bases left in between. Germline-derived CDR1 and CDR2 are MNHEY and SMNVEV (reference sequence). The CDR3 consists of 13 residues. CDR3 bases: TGTGCCAGCAGTTTGATCTCATACAATGAGCAGTTCTTC. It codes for CASSLISYNEQFF.

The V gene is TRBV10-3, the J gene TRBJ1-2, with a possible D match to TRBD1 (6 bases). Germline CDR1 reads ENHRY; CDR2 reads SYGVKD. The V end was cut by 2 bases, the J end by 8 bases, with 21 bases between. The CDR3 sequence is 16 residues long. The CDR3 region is CAISENPRAVGAGYTF. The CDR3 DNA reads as TGTGCCATCAGTGAGAATCCCCGAGCGGTGGGGGCGGGCTACACCTTC.

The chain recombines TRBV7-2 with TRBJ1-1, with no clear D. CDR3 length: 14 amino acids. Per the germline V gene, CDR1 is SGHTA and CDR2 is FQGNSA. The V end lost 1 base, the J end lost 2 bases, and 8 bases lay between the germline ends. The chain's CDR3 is CASSLVAANTEAFF. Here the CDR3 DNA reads TGTGCCAGCAGCTTAGTGGCGGCAAACACTGAAGCTTTCTTT.

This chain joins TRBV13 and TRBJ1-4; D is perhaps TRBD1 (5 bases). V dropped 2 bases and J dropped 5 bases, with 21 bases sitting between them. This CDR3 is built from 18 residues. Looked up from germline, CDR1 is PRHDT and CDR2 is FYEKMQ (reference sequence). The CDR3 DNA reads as TGTGCCAGCAGCTTACAGCCCCTCGGGGAGACAGAGAATGAAAAACTGTTTTTT. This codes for CASSLQPLGETENEKLFF.

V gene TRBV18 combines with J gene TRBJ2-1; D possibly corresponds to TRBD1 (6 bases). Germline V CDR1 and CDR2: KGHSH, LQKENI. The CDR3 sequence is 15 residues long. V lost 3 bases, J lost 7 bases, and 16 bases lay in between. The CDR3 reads CASSPLQGIKNEQFF. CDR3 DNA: TGTGCCAGCTCACCCCTGCAGGGGATAAAGAATGAGCAGTTCTTC.

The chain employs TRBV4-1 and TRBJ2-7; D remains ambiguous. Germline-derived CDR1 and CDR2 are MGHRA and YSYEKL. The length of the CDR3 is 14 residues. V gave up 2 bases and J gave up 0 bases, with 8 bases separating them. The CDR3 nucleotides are TGCGCCAGCAGCCAATCCTTAAGCTCCTACGAGCAGTACTTC. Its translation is CASSQSLSSYEQYF.